The next 11 T cell receptor beta chains were all read from a single sample in a study of blood T cells in healthy people across ages. With a J-beta primer mix and a sample-barcoded 5' primer, a second PCR ran about 7 to 11 cycles. MiXCR, applied by TCRdb to the 5' RACE reads, yields one record per CDR3 protein. The repertoire holds under 750,000 distinct CDR3 sequences, with less than 60% as singletons. Sequencing input: blood. These receptor sequences come from a man older than 75 in good health.

V is TRBV15 and J is TRBJ2-5; TRBD1 agrees at 7 bases. This CDR3 is built from 16 residues. The J segment lost 2 bases and the V segment lost 2 bases, leaving 8 bases of the junction unmatched. Per germline, CDR1 LNHNV and CDR2 YYDKDF (reference sequence). The CDR3 sequence is CATSRQTGRTQETQYF. The CDR3 nucleotides read TGTGCCACCAGCAGACAGACAGGGCGAACACAAGAGACCCAGTACTTC.

This clonotype was found once. The rearrangement uses TRBV18 and TRBJ2-1; D is perhaps TRBD1 or TRBD2 (5 bases each). Germline CDR1 and CDR2: KGHSH and LQKENI. CDR3 length equals 16 residues. V shed 8 bases and J shed 0 bases, with 17 bases lying between them. In DNA, the CDR3 is TGTGCCAGCCCACTCACACGTGGGGGCTCCTACAATGAGCAGTTCTTC. Translating it yields CASPLTRGGSYNEQFF.

V and J are TRBV7-2 and TRBJ1-1; D ambiguous. From germline, CDR1 is SGHTA and CDR2 FQGNSA. V was shortened by 0 bases and J by 3 bases, with 5 bases between the two germline ends. There are 13 residues in the CDR3. DNA for the CDR3: TGTGCCAGCAGCTTAGCGGGCCACACTGAAGCTTTCTTT. Translation: CASSLAGHTEAFF.

V gene TRBV2 combines with J gene TRBJ2-3; D gene uncertain. CDR1 SNHLY and CDR2 FYNNEI come from the germline V gene. This CDR3 region has 15 residues. V was cut by 0 bases and J by 3 bases, with 10 bases left in between. The CDR3 region is CASSEAGIGTDTQYF. CDR3 DNA sequence: TGTGCCAGCAGTGAAGCAGGGATTGGAACAGATACGCAGTATTTT. Using reference TRBV2 and TRBJ2-3 for the parts outside the CDR3, the full variable domain is EPEVTQTPSHQVTQMGQEVILRCVPISNHLYFYWYRQILGQKVEFLVSFYNNEISEKSEIFDDQFSVERPDGSNFTLKIRSTKLEDSAMYFCASSEAGIGTDTQYFGPGTRLTVL.

The chain carries TRBV6-2 or TRBV6-3 and TRBJ1-2; D uncertain. The CDR3 covers 15 residues. The V gene lost 4 bases and the J gene lost 2 bases, with 14 bases spanning the gap. Germline CDR1 is MNHEY and CDR2 is SVGEGT. CDR3 residues: CASSWPTRVNYGYTF. The DNA of the CDR3 is TGTGCCAGCAGTTGGCCCACTAGGGTAAACTATGGCTACACCTTC.

The J gene is TRBJ1-1, the V gene TRBV2; 8 bases match TRBD1. The germline V gene encodes CDR1 SNHLY and CDR2 FYNNEI. CDR3 length: 13 residues. V lost 1 base and J lost 11; bases outside the gene matches: 6. The CDR3 loop is CASSEEGQGQAFF. The DNA of the CDR3 is TGTGCCAGCAGTGAAGAAGGACAGGGTCAGGCTTTCTTT.

This clonotype was observed a few times. The rearrangement links TRBV5-1 to TRBJ2-3; D is perhaps TRBD2 (5 bases). The CDR3 covers 14 residues. Trimming removed 0 bases from V and 4 bases from J, with 9 bases in between. Germline V gene sequence: CDR1 SGHRS, CDR2 YFSETQ. The CDR3 DNA is TGCGCCAGCAGCTTGGGACTACGATCAGATACGCAGTATTTT. Translation gives CASSLGLRSDTQYF.

The chain joins TRBV7-2 to TRBJ1-5; D remains unclear. V gave up 6 bases and J gave up 0 bases, with 12 bases separating them. This CDR3 has 15 residues. The V gene's germline CDR1 is SGHTA and CDR2 FQGNSA. The CDR3 DNA follows: TGTGCCAGCAGAAGCGCGACGGATAGCAATCAGCCCCAGCATTTT. Translation gives CASRSATDSNQPQHF.

This clonotype has only a few counts. The V call is TRBV2, the J call TRBJ2-1, with a weak D call TRBD2 (6 bases). Germline loops: CDR1 SNHLY, CDR2 FYNNEI. V was pared by 6 bases and J by 0 bases, with 12 bases between. CDR3 length: 15 amino acids. CDR3 residues: CASRDLASSYNEQFF. CDR3 DNA sequence: TGTGCCAGCAGAGATCTAGCGAGCTCCTACAATGAGCAGTTCTTC.

As concerns this clonotype: Possible read error: a much larger clone is one base away. The V gene is TRBV6-6, the J gene TRBJ1-2; 7 bases line up with TRBD1. The germline V gene has CDR1 MNHNY and CDR2 SVGAGI (reference sequence). The CDR3 runs to 13 residues. The V and J ends lost 6 bases and 6 bases, in that order; junction bases with no gene match: 7. The CDR3 coding sequence is TGTGCCAGCAGCCGCGGGACAGAGCATGGCTACACCTTC. Its translation: CASSRGTEHGYTF.

Notes on this clonotype: Since a much larger clone is just one base distant, this may be a read error. CDR3 protein: CVTSDGGRVYEQYF. DNA of the CDR3: TGTGTCACCAGTGATGGGGGGCGCGTCTACGAGCAGTACTTC. This chain connects TRBV24-1 to TRBJ2-4; D tentatively fits TRBD1 or TRBD2 (6 bases each). The DNA end favors TRBJ2-7, so the J call may be wrong. This CDR3 is 14 amino acids long. CDR1 is KGHDR and CDR2 is SFDVKD in the germline V gene.